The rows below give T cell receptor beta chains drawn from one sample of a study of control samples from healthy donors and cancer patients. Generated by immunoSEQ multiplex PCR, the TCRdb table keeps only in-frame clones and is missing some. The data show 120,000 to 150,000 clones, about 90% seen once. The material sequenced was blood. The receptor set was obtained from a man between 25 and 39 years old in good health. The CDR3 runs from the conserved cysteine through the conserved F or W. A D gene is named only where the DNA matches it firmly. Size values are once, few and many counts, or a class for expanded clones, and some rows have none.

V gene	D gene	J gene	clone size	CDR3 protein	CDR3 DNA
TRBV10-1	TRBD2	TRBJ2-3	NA	CASSPGGTDTQYF	TGCGCCAGCAGTCCGGGGGGTACAGATACGCAGTATTTT
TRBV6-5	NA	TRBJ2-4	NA	CASSYIQDQNIQYF	TGTGCCAGCAGTTACATTCAGGATCAAAACATTCAGTACTTC
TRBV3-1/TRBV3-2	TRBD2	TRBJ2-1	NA	CASSQALLAGGKYNEQFF	TGTGCCAGCAGCCAAGCCTTACTAGCGGGGGGGAAATACAATGAGCAGTTCTTC
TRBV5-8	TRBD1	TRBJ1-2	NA	CASSLALSGGVGYTF	TGTGCCAGCAGCTTGGCCCTGTCAGGGGGCGTTGGCTACACCTTC
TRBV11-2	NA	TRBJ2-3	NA	CASSLVQADTQYF	TGTGCCAGCAGCTTAGTACAGGCCGATACGCAGTATTTT
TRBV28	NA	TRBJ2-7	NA	CASSLPGTKSYEQYF	TGTGCCAGCAGTTTACCCGGGACAAAATCCTACGAGCAGTACTTC
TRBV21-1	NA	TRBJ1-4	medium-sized	CASSSHPATNEKLFF	TGTGCCAGCAGCAGCCACCCCGCAACTAATGAAAAACTGTTTTTT
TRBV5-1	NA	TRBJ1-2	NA	CASSLGQNTDNYGYTF	TGCGCCAGCAGCTTGGGACAGAATACGGACAACTATGGCTACACCTTC
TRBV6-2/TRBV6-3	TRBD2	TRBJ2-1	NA	CASSRHPGLAFTSSYNEQFF	TGTGCCAGCAGCCGACATCCGGGACTAGCGTTTACAAGCTCCTACAATGAGCAGTTCTTC
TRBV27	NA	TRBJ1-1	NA	CASSLSGGGYTEAFF	TGTGCCAGCAGTTTATCGGGAGGGGGTTACACTGAAGCTTTCTTT
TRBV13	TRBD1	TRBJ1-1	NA	CASSSDRGDTEAFF	TGTGCCAGCAGCTCGGACAGGGGAGACACTGAAGCTTTCTTT
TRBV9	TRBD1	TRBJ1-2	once	CASRFSGTVGYTF	TGTGCCAGCCGATTTTCCGGGACAGTCGGCTACACCTTC
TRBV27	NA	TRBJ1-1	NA	CASSLLGGNTEAFF	TGTGCCAGCAGTTTATTGGGGGGCAACACTGAAGCTTTCTTT
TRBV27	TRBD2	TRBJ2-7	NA	CASSALGRGAYEQYF	TGTGCCAGCAGCGCCTTGGGGCGGGGGGCCTACGAGCAGTACTTC
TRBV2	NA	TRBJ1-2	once	CASQRSREYGYTF	TGTGCCAGCCAGAGGTCCAGGGAGTATGGCTACACCTTC
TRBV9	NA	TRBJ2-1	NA	CASSVDPSSYNEQFF	TGTGCCAGCAGCGTAGATCCGAGCTCCTACAATGAGCAGTTCTTC
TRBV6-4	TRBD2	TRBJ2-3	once	CASIAPSGGWRDTQYF	TGTGCCAGCATTGCGCCTAGCGGGGGGTGGAGGGATACGCAGTATTTT
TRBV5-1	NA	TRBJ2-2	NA	CASSQRTASNTGELFF	TGCGCCAGCAGCCAAAGGACAGCTTCGAACACCGGGGAGCTGTTTTTT
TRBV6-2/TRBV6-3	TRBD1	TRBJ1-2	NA	CASSLTGAGYTF	TGTGCCAGCAGTCTGACAGGGGCTGGCTACACCTTC